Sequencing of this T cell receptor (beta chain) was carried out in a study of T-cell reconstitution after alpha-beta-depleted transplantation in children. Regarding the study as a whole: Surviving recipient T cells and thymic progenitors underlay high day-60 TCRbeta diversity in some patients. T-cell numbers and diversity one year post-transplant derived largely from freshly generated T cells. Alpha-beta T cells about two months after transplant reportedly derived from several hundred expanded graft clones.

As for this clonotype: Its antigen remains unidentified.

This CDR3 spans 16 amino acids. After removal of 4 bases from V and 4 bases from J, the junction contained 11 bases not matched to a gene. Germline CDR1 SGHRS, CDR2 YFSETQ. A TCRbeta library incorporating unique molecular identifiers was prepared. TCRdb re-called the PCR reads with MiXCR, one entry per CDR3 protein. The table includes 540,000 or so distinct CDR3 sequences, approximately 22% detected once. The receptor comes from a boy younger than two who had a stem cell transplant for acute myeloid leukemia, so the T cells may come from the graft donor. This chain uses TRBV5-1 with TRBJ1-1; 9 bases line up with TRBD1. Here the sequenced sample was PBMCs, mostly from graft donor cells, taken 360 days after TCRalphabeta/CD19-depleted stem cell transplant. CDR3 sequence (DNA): TGCGCCAGCAGCGCGTCGGGACAGGGTGAGGGCACTGAAGCTTTCTTT. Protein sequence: CASSASGQGEGTEAFF.